Following are 24 T cell receptor beta chains from one sample sequenced in a study of blood T cells in healthy people across ages. Through a sample-barcoded 5' primer and a J-beta primer mix, a second PCR was run for roughly 7 to 11 cycles. TCRdb processed the 5' RACE reads anew with MiXCR; each CDR3 protein has one entry. The sample contains around 520,000 distinct CDR3 sequences, about 27% of which appear only once. These data were also filed under a second study, of T cells of mothers and their children.

The source material was blood. The receptors were gathered from a boy younger than 10 in good health.

In its sample, this clonotype was seen a few times. The V and J genes are TRBV12-5 and TRBJ2-5; 9 bases are shared with TRBD2. The CDR3 contains 15 residues. Germline V CDR1 and CDR2: LGHNT, FRNRAP. The trim removed 5 bases at V and 5 bases at J, leaving 9 bases unmatched. The CDR3, as DNA: TGTGCTAGTGGTCTTGGCGGGGGGGCATACGAGACCCAGTACTTC. This gives the protein CASGLGGGAYETQYF.

The gene calls are TRBV2 and TRBJ2-7; 10 nucleotides line up with TRBD1. Trimming removed 3 bases from V and 4 bases from J; junction bases left unmatched: 6. Per the germline V gene, CDR1 is SNHLY and CDR2 is FYNNEI. CDR3 length: 15 amino acids. The CDR3 protein is CASSDRDRGSYEQYF. The CDR3, as DNA: TGTGCCAGCAGTGACCGGGACAGGGGATCATACGAGCAGTACTTC.

CDR3 DNA: TGTGCCAGCAGCTTAGAAGGGATCTCTGGAAACACCATATATTTT. Translation: CASSLEGISGNTIYF. The genes are TRBV7-8 and TRBJ1-3; D gene uncertain. V lost 1 base and J lost 0, with 7 bases in between. The CDR3 sequence is 15 residues long. The germline V gene encodes CDR1 SGHVS and CDR2 FQNEAQ.

This clonotype was found a few times. The chain recombines TRBV5-1 with TRBJ2-5; tentatively, D is TRBD2 (6 bases). Matching the DNA end better, TRBJ2-7 makes the J call doubtful. CDR1 and CDR2 from the germline V gene are SGHRS and YFSETQ. The CDR3 covers 15 residues. The CDR3 spells CASSLGGERNYEQYF. The DNA for the CDR3 is TGCGCCAGCAGCTTGGGGGGGGAAAGGAACTACGAGCAGTACTTC.

This clonotype was seen only a few times. The junction differs from germline at one of its ends, possibly a read error. This chain uses TRBV7-9 with TRBJ2-3; 9 bases fit TRBD1. The CDR3 is 16 residues long. Germline V gene lookup returns CDR1 SEHNR and CDR2 FQNEAQ (reference sequence). The chain's CDR3 is CASSPRDRAITDAQYF. The CDR3, as DNA: TGTGCCAGCAGCCCCCGGGACAGGGCAATCACAGATGCGCAGTATTTT.

This clonotype occurred once. The rearrangement links TRBV20-1 to TRBJ2-1, with D unresolved. TRBJ2-7 explains the end of the DNA better; the J call may be wrong. Per the germline V gene, CDR1 is DFQATT and CDR2 is SNEGSKA (reference sequence). The CDR3 spans 10 residues. The CDR3 spells CSATYYEQYF. CDR3 nucleotides: TGCAGTGCTACCTATTACGAGCAGTACTTC.

V is TRBV3-1 and J is TRBJ1-1; D may be TRBD1 (5 bases). Germline values: CDR1 LGHDT, CDR2 YNNKEL (reference sequence). The CDR3 is made up of 15 amino acids. V lost 4 bases, J lost 0 bases, and 12 bases lay in between. CDR3 region: CASSPPGWLNTEAFF. DNA for the CDR3: TGTGCCAGCAGCCCCCCAGGGTGGTTGAACACTGAAGCTTTCTTT. Looking up the rest from reference TRBV3-1 and TRBJ1-1 gives the full variable domain: DTAVSQTPKYLVTQMGNDKSIKCEQNLGHDTMYWYKQDSKKFLKIMFSYNNKELIINETVPNRFSPKSPDKAHLNLHINSLELGDSAVYFCASSPPGWLNTEAFFGQGTRLTVV.

In this sample, this clonotype turned up a few times. The rearrangement joins TRBV6-1 to TRBJ2-2, with D uncertain. There are 16 residues in the CDR3. CDR1 is MNHNS and CDR2 is SASEGT in the germline V gene. The V and J ends lost 1 base and 1 base respectively, with 10 bases between them. The CDR3 nucleotides read TGTGCCAGCAGTGAAGAGAACAGTTGGAACACCGGGGAGCTGTTTTTT. Its translation: CASSEENSWNTGELFF.

This clonotype was seen just once. The chain combines TRBV11-2 with TRBJ1-3, with D unclear. The CDR3 has 11 residues. Germline V gene data show CDR1 as SGHAT and CDR2 as FQNNGV. Trimming stripped 3 bases from V and 9 bases from J, with 6 bases between. The CDR3 protein is CASSFEGTIYF. The CDR3 DNA follows: TGTGCCAGCAGCTTCGAGGGCACCATATATTTT.

This sequence joins TRBV10-3 and TRBJ2-5; a possible D gene is TRBD2 (6 bases). V shed 3 bases and J shed 5 bases, with 13 bases lying between them. Per germline, CDR1 ENHRY and CDR2 SYGVKD. CDR3 size: 14 residues. CDR3 DNA sequence: TGTGCCATCAGTGACGGGGGTACGATGGAGACCCAGTACTTC. Amino acid sequence: CAISDGGTMETQYF.

Points on this clonotype: One junction end does not reproduce the germline sequence, and a read error may be involved. The genes are TRBV10-3 and TRBJ2-7; D may be TRBD2 (6 bases). The CDR3 spans 17 residues. The germline CDR1 and CDR2 sequences are ENHRY and SYGVKD. CDR3 amino acids: CAINESDPSDYSYEQYF. Here the CDR3 DNA reads TGTGCCATCAATGAGTCCGACCCTAGCGATTACTCCTACGAGCAGTACTTC.

This clonotype was counted only a few times. The chain employs TRBV20-1 and TRBJ2-1; TRBD2 might be the D (7 bases). V was trimmed by 2 bases and J by 6 bases, leaving 14 bases between them. Germline-derived CDR1 and CDR2 are DFQATT and SNEGSKA (reference sequence). The CDR3 extends over 14 amino acids. The CDR3 reads CSARNRGASNEQFF. DNA of the CDR3: TGCAGTGCTAGAAACCGGGGGGCAAGCAATGAGCAGTTCTTC.

The chain combines TRBV12-3 or TRBV12-4 with TRBJ2-1; D is possibly TRBD2 (6 bases). V lost 8 bases to trimming and J lost 1 base, with 15 bases between them. This CDR3 contains 15 residues. The DNA for the CDR3 is TGTGCCAGCGGCTGGGGGGAAGGGTCCTACAATGAGCAGTTCTTC. Its translation: CASGWGEGSYNEQFF.

V usage is TRBV20-1 and J usage is TRBJ2-7, with D tentatively TRBD1 (6 bases). The CDR3 length is 13 residues. The ends were cut back, 3 bases at V and 2 bases at J, with 11 bases in the middle. Germline lookup yields CDR1 DFQATT and CDR2 SNEGSKA (reference sequence). The CDR3 nucleotides are TGCAGTGCTAGTGGGGACACACCCTACGAGCAGTACTTC. This translates into CSASGDTPYEQYF.

V usage is TRBV15 and J usage is TRBJ2-3; TRBD2 agrees at 8 bases. Germline V gene data show CDR1 as LNHNV and CDR2 as YYDKDF (reference sequence). There are 18 residues in the CDR3. The J segment lost 4 bases and the V segment lost 0 bases, leaving 12 bases of the junction unmatched. The CDR3 region has the DNA TGTGCCACCAGCAGAGATCCGGGGGGGACTAGTCGGCCAGATACGCAGTATTTT. Protein sequence: CATSRDPGGTSRPDTQYF.

This clonotype was recorded a few times. The V and J genes are TRBV15 and TRBJ2-5; D is possibly TRBD2 (7 bases). Germline-derived CDR1 and CDR2 are LNHNV and YYDKDF (reference sequence). V was cut by 0 bases and J by 4 bases, with 18 bases left in between. The CDR3 runs to 17 residues. The CDR3 sequence: CATSRDWGGRVGETQYF. The CDR3 coding sequence is TGTGCCACCAGCAGAGATTGGGGGGGGCGGGTTGGAGAGACCCAGTACTTC. Full variable domain (remainder filled in from reference TRBV15 and TRBJ2-5): DAMVIQNPRYQVTQFGKPVTLSCSQTLNHNVMYWYQQKSSQAPKLLFHYYDKDFNNEADTPDNFQSRRPNTSFCFLDIRSPGLGDTAMYLCATSRDWGGRVGETQYFGPGTRLLVL.

The V gene is TRBV6-1, the J gene TRBJ2-2; D may correspond to TRBD1 or TRBD2 (5 bases each). V was pared by 9 bases and J by 3 bases, with 14 bases between. From germline, CDR1 is MNHNS and CDR2 SASEGT. The CDR3 sequence is 14 residues long. The CDR3 loop reads CASTGTDYTGELFF. The DNA for the CDR3 is TGTGCCAGTACCGGGACGGATTACACCGGGGAGCTGTTTTTT.

This clonotype has a handful of counts. The rearrangement joins TRBV20-1 to TRBJ2-5; TRBD2 is a possible D gene (6 bases). Germline V lookup: CDR1 DFQATT, CDR2 SNEGSKA (reference sequence). Trimming took off 5 bases at V and 5 bases at J, with 18 bases between the two ends. This CDR3 is built from 14 residues. The CDR3 here is CSAGGTAPQETQYF. The CDR3, as DNA: TGCAGTGCTGGAGGGACCGCTCCGCAGGAGACCCAGTACTTC.

The rearrangement joins TRBV4-2 to TRBJ2-1; 8 positions match TRBD2. The J segment lost 7 bases and the V segment lost 4 bases, leaving 9 bases of the junction unmatched. CDR1 LGHNA and CDR2 YNFKEQ come from the germline V gene. This CDR3 contains 15 residues. In DNA form, the CDR3 reads TGTGCCAGCAGCCCTCTCCCGGGGGGGACGAATGAGCAGTTCTTC. Encoded protein: CASSPLPGGTNEQFF.

The V gene is TRBV6-6, the J gene TRBJ2-5; D remains ambiguous. The end of the DNA is better explained by TRBJ2-7, so the J call may be wrong. This CDR3 is 15 amino acids long. The germline V gene has CDR1 MNHNY and CDR2 SVGAGI (reference sequence). This CDR3 is CASSSTLRTAYEQYF. The CDR3 DNA sequence: TGTGCCAGCAGTTCGACCTTGAGAACCGCCTACGAGCAGTACTTC.

Only a few counts were recorded for this clonotype. The CDR3 spells CATSRDLLGRITGELFF. DNA for the CDR3: TGTGCCACCAGCAGAGATCTGTTAGGCAGAATCACCGGGGAGCTGTTTTTT. The rearrangement uses TRBV15 and TRBJ2-2; D not certain. The CDR3 has 17 amino acids. Germline V CDR1 and CDR2: LNHNV, YYDKDF (reference sequence). V was cut by 0 bases and J by 4 bases, with 15 bases left in between.

As concerns this clonotype: Mismatch with germline at one junction end may stem from a read error. The chain recombines TRBV6-5 with TRBJ1-1; 10 bases fit TRBD1. The CDR3 runs 14 residues. CDR1 is MNHEY, CDR2 SVGAGI, per germline. CDR3 DNA: TGTGCCAGCAGTTCACAGACAGGGGGCACTGAAGCTTCCTTT. It yields the protein CASSSQTGGTEASF.

The chain links TRBV27 to TRBJ2-3; no clear D. CDR1 is MNHEY and CDR2 is SMNVEV in the germline V gene (reference sequence). CDR3 length equals 12 residues. The V end was cut by 2 bases, the J end by 8 bases, with 8 bases between. The CDR3 region is CASSLHMGTQYF. As DNA, the CDR3 is TGTGCCAGCAGTTTACATATGGGTACGCAGTATTTT.

The chain uses TRBV7-8 and TRBJ2-3; D unclear. Germline CDR1 reads SGHVS; CDR2 reads FQNEAQ. V lost 1 base to trimming and J lost 3 bases, with 14 bases between them. The CDR3 runs 16 residues. CDR3 region: CASSLGIGPVTDTQYF. In DNA form, the CDR3 reads TGTGCCAGCAGCTTAGGGATCGGCCCGGTAACAGATACGCAGTATTTT.